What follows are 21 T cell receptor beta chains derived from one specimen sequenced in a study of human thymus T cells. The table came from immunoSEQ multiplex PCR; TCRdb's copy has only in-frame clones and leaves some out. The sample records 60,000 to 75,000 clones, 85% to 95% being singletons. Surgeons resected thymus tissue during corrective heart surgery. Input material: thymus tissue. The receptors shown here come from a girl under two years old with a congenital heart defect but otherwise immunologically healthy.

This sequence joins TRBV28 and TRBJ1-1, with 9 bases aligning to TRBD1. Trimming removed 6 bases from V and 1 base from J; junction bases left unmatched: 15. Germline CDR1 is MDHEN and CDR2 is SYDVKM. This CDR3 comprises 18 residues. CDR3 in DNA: TGTGCCAGCAGAGCCAAACCGGGACAGGGAATTGGGAACACTGAAGCTTTCTTT. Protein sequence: CASRAKPGQGIGNTEAFF.

This CDR3 is CASSVLQQGDTQYF. For the CDR3, the DNA is TGTGCCAGCAGCGTCCTCCAGCAGGGGGATACGCAGTATTTT. The V and J genes are TRBV7-9 and TRBJ2-3, with D possibly being TRBD1 (6 bases). The CDR3 loop spans 14 amino acids. CDR1 SEHNR and CDR2 FQNEAQ come from the germline V gene (reference sequence). Trimming removed 5 bases from V and 6 bases from J, with 15 bases in between.

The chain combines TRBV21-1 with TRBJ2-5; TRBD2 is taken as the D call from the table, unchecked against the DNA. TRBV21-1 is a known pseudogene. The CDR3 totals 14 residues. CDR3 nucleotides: TGTGCCAGCACTCCCCGGGAGGCCCAAGAGACCCAGTACTTC. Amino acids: CASTPREAQETQYF.

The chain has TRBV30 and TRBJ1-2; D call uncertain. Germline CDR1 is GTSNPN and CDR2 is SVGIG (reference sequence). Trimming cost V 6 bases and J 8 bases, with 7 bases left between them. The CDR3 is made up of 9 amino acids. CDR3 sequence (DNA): TGTGCCTGCCCTCGGGGCTACACCTTC. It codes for CACPRGYTF.

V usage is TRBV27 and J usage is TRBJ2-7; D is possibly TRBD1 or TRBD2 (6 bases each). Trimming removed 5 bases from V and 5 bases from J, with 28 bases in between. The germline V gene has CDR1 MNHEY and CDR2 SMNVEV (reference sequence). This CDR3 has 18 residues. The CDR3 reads CASSHMNRDTDYTDEQYF. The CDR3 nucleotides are TGTGCCAGCAGTCACATGAACCGGGACACGGACTATACTGACGAGCAGTACTTC.

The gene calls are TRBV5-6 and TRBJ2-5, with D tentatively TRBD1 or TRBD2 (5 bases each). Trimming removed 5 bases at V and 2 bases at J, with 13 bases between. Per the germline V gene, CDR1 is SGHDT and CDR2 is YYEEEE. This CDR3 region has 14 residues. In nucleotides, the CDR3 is TGTGCCAGCAGGACCGGGACGGATCAAGAGACCCAGTACTTC. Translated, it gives CASRTGTDQETQYF.

CDR3 loop: CASSGGDSFYEQYF. The CDR3, as DNA: TGTGCCAGCAGTGGGGGAGACTCGTTCTACGAGCAGTACTTC. This chain uses TRBV27 with TRBJ2-7; TRBD1 or TRBD2 may be the D gene (5 bases each). Trimming took off 5 bases at V and 3 bases at J, with 14 bases between the two ends. The CDR3 is 14 residues long. CDR1 and CDR2 (germline): MNHEY, SMNVEV (reference sequence).

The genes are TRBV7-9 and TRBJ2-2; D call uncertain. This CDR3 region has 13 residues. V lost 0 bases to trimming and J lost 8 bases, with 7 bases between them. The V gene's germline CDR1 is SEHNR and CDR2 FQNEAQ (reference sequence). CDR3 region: CASSLAIDGELFF. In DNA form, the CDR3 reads TGTGCCAGCAGCTTAGCGATAGATGGGGAGCTGTTTTTT.

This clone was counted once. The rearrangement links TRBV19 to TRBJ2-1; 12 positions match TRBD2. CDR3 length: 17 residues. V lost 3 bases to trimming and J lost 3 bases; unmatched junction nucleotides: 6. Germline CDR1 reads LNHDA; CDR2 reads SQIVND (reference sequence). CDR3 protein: CASSIGGTSGFYNEQFF. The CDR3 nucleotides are TGTGCCAGTAGTATTGGGGGGACTAGCGGGTTCTACAATGAGCAGTTCTTC.

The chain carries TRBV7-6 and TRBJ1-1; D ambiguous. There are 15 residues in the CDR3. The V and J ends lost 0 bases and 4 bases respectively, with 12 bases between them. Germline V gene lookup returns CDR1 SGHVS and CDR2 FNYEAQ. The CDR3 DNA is TGTGCCAGCAGCTTAGCTATGGAGATGAGCACTGAAGCTTTCTTT. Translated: CASSLAMEMSTEAFF.

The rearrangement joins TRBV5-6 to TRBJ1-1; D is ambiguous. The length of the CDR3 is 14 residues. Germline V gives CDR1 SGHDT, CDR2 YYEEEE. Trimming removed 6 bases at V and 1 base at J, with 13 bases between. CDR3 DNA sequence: TGTGCCAGCAACCACGACGGGCGGAACACTGAAGCTTTCTTT. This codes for CASNHDGRNTEAFF.

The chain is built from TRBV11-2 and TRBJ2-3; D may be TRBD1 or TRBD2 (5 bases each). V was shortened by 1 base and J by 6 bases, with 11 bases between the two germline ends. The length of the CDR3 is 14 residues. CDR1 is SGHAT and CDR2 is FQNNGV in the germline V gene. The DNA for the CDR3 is TGTGCCAGCAGCTTAGTGGGACCCCGTGATACGCAGTATTTT. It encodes CASSLVGPRDTQYF. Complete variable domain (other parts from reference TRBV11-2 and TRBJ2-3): EAGVAQSPRYKIIEKRQSVAFWCNPISGHATLYWYQQILGQGPKLLIQFQNNGVVDDSQLPKDRFSAERLKGVDSTLKIQPAKLEDSAVYLCASSLVGPRDTQYFGPGTRLTVL.

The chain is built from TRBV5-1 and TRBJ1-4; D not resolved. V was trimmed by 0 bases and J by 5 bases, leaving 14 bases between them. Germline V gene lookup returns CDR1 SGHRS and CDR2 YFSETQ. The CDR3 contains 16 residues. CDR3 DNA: TGCGCCAGCAGCTTGGACGAGGGAAGGTACAATGAAAAACTGTTTTTT. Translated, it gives CASSLDEGRYNEKLFF.

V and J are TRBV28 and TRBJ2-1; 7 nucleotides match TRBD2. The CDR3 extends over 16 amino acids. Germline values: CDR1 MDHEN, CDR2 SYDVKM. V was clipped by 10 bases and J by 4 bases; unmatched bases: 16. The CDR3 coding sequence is TGTGCCACCCTCCCTTTACTGGCGGGAGAGTACAATGAGCAGTTCTTC. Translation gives CATLPLLAGEYNEQFF.

The CDR3 region is CASSLDQSPIPDTQYF. The CDR3 coding sequence is TGTGCCAGCAGCCTCGATCAGAGTCCAATCCCAGATACGCAGTATTTT. The V gene is TRBV14, the J gene TRBJ2-3; D is undetermined. Trimming removed 4 bases from V and 4 bases from J, with 18 bases in between. This CDR3 region has 16 residues. Germline CDR1 reads SGHDN; CDR2 reads FVKESK.

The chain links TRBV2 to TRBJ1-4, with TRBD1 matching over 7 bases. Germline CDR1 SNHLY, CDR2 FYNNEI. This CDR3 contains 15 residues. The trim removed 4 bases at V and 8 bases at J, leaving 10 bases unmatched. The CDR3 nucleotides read TGTGCCAGCAGTGGGAGGCGGGACAGTGTGGAAAAACTGTTTTTT. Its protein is CASSGRRDSVEKLFF.

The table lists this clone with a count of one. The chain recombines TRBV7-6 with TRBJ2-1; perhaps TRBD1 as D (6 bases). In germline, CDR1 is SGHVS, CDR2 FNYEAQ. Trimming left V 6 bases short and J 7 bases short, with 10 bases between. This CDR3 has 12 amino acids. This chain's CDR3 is CASSLTGNEQFF. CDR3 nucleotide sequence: TGTGCCAGCAGTCTCACAGGGAATGAGCAGTTCTTC.

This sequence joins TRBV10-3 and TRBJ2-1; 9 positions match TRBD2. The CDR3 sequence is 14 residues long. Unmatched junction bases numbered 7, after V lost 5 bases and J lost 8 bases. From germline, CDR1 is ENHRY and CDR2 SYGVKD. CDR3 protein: CAISSGRYLDEQFF. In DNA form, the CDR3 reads TGTGCCATCAGTAGCGGGAGGTATCTTGATGAGCAGTTCTTC.

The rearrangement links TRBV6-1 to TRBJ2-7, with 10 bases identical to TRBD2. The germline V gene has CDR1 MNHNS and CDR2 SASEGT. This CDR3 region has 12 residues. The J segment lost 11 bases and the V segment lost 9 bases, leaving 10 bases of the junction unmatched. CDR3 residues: CASRDLAGEEYF. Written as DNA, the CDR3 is TGTGCCAGTAGAGATCTAGCGGGAGAGGAGTACTTC.

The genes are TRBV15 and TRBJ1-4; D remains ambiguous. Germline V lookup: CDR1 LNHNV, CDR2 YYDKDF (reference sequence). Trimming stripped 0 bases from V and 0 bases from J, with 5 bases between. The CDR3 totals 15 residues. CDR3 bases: TGTGCCACCAGCAGAGATGGGGCAACTAATGAAAAACTGTTTTTT. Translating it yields CATSRDGATNEKLFF.

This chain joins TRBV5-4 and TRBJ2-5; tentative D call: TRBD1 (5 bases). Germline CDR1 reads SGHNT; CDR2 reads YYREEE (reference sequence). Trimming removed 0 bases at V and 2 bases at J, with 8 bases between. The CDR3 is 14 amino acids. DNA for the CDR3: TGTGCCAGCAGCTTGGTAGGGGATCAAGAGACCCAGTACTTC. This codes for CASSLVGDQETQYF.